Included here is one T cell receptor (beta chain) sequence, with context. The antigen is not known. This entry is derived from a study of T cells in localized non-small cell lung cancer. Looked up from germline, CDR1 is SGDLS and CDR2 is YYNGEE. J lost 2 bases, V lost 4 bases, and 8 bases had no gene match. The CDR3 loop spans 16 amino acids. Clones were read by immunoSEQ multiplex PCR, and TCRdb kept only the in-frame ones, dropping some. The sample contains 810 or so clones, 15% to 20% of which appear only once. Overall study results and limits: Maximal T cell clonality occurred in uninvolved adjacent lung, with tumor ranking below it. In adjacent lung, a median roughly 60 of the top 100 tumor clones were found.

The chain joins TRBV9 to TRBJ2-5; 10 nucleotides match TRBD2. The specimen comprised normal lung tissue next to the tumor, sampled before any cancer treatment. This receptor was identified in an older female donor with stage II squamous cell lung carcinoma. The CDR3 region is CASSPATSGVQETQYF. CDR3 sequence (DNA): TGTGCCAGCAGCCCTGCAACTAGCGGGGTTCAAGAGACCCAGTACTTC.